Below are 8 T cell receptor beta chains sequenced from a single sample in a study of radiation and T cells in renal cell carcinoma. Time point denoted: blood 2 weeks post-SBRT. The sample's treatment: 15 Gy SBRT to primary tumor, nephrectomy 4 weeks later. Measured with immunoSEQ multiplex PCR; TCRdb has only the in-frame clones, and not every one. The sample records 150,000 to 160,000 clones, over 80% being singletons. Sequencing was performed on blood, taken from a patient whose treatment included radiotherapy and nephrectomy. Source of these receptors: a woman aged 50 to 60 with renal cell carcinoma.

The chain has TRBV6-6 and TRBJ2-2, with 9 bases that match TRBD1. The CDR3 spans 15 residues. Germline V gene sequence: CDR1 MNHNY, CDR2 SVGAGI (reference sequence). The trim removed 6 bases at V and 7 bases at J, leaving 9 bases unmatched. The CDR3 is CASSPGTGYVGELFF. The CDR3 DNA follows: TGTGCCAGCAGCCCCGGGACAGGGTACGTCGGGGAGCTGTTTTTT.

The chain employs TRBV19 and TRBJ1-5, with D perhaps matching TRBD1 (5 bases). CDR3 length: 15 residues. Trimming shortened V by 2 bases and J by 0 bases, and 8 bases separated the two germline ends. The V gene's germline CDR1 is LNHDA and CDR2 SQIVND (reference sequence). The CDR3 bases are TGTGCCAGTAGTATACAGGGAGATAGCAATCAGCCCCAGCATTTT. It encodes CASSIQGDSNQPQHF.

Regarding this clone: Germline is not matched at one junction end, which may reflect a read error. The chain is built from TRBV7-7 and TRBJ2-7; D is ambiguous. The CDR3 totals 13 residues. Germline V gives CDR1 SSHAT, CDR2 FNYEAQ (reference sequence). Written as DNA, the CDR3 is TGTGCTAGCAGCTTAGTAGGTGGAGACGAGCAGTACTTC. Protein product: CASSLVGGDEQYF.

The chain has TRBV11-2 and TRBJ2-7; D not certain. This CDR3 is built from 15 residues. CDR1 and CDR2 from the germline V gene are SGHAT and FQNNGV. Between the trimmed V and J ends, which lost 0 bases and 0 bases, there was a span of 9 bases. CDR3 sequence (DNA): TGTGCCAGCAGCTTAGAGGTCGAACGCTCCTACGAGCAGTACTTC. It specifies CASSLEVERSYEQYF.

V and J are TRBV21-1 and TRBJ2-3; TRBD1, the table's D call, was not compared with the DNA. TRBV21-1 is a known pseudogene. This CDR3 is 16 amino acids long. The CDR3 region has the DNA TGTGCCAGCAGCGAAGAAGGGGACAGGGGGCGAGATACGCAGTATTTT. It codes for CASSEEGDRGRDTQYF.

For this clone: The junction departs from germline at one end; a sequencing error may be responsible. This same CDR3 is encoded by further DNA sequences in the sample. The chain is built from TRBV23-1 and TRBJ2-5; D assignment may be TRBD1 or TRBD2 (6 bases each). TRBV23-1 is classed as an ORF, of uncertain function. The CDR3 contains 12 residues. The CDR3 nucleotides read TGCGCCAGTAGTCAAGGGGGGGAGACCCAGTACTTC. Its protein product is CASSQGGETQYF.

This chain's CDR3 is CASSLDGWNTEAFF. The CDR3 DNA sequence: TGTGCCAGCAGCTTAGACGGGTGGAACACTGAAGCTTTCTTT. V usage is TRBV7-2 and J usage is TRBJ1-1; D not certain. The CDR3 has 14 amino acids. The V and J ends lost 1 base and 1 base respectively, with 7 bases between them. Germline V lookup: CDR1 SGHTA, CDR2 FQGNSA.

This clone has a handful of counts. At the DNA level, this CDR3 is encoded by other sequences in the same sample as well. The chain employs TRBV9 and TRBJ2-1; D is unresolved. Germline loops: CDR1 SGDLS, CDR2 YYNGEE. V was pared by 3 bases and J by 0 bases, with 7 bases between. The CDR3 runs 14 residues. The CDR3 region is CASSAPSSYNEQFF. The CDR3 DNA is TGTGCCAGCAGCGCCCCAAGCTCCTACAATGAGCAGTTCTTC.